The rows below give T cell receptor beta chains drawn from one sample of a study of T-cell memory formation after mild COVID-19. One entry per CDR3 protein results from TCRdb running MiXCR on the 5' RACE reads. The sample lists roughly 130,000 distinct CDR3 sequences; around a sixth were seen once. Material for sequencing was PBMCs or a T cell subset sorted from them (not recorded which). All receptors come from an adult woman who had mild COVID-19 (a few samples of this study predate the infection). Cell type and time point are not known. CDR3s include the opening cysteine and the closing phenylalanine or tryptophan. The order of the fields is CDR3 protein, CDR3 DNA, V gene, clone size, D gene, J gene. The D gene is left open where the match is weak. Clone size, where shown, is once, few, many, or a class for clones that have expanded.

CASSPHDRGLGQPQHF | TGTGCCAGCAGCCCGCACGACAGGGGGCTTGGGCAGCCCCAGCATTTT | TRBV7-6 | . | TRBD1 | TRBJ1-5
CASSFLAGGRNEQFF | TGTGCCAGCAGCTTTTTGGCGGGGGGGCGGAATGAGCAGTTCTTC | TRBV7-3 | few | TRBD2 | TRBJ2-1
CSARHGGGAGLTDTQYF | TGCAGTGCTAGGCATGGCGGGGGGGCGGGTTTGACAGATACGCAGTATTTT | TRBV20-1 | few | TRBD2 | TRBJ2-3
CSASKAGGAVELFF | TGCAGTGCTAGCAAGGCAGGGGGCGCCGTGGAGCTGTTTTTT | TRBV20-1 | . | TRBD1 | TRBJ2-2
CASRRGTVGTDTQYF | TGTGCCAGCAGGCGCGGGACGGTGGGCACAGATACGCAGTATTTT | TRBV6-5 | . | . | TRBJ2-3
CASSLPGLARLNEQFF | TGCGCCAGCAGTCTCCCGGGACTCGCCCGACTCAATGAGCAGTTCTTC | TRBV5-1 | . | . | TRBJ2-1
CASSLSSASTDTQYF | TGTGCCAGCAGCTTATCGTCAGCGAGCACAGATACGCAGTATTTT | TRBV7-6 | many | . | TRBJ2-3
CASSQSAGSEETQYF | TGCGCCAGCAGCCAATCTGCGGGAAGTGAAGAGACCCAGTACTTC | TRBV4-1 | few | . | TRBJ2-5
CASSTFYSSYNEQFF | TGTGCCAGCAGTACTTTTTACAGCTCCTACAATGAGCAGTTCTTC | TRBV27 | . | . | TRBJ2-1
CASAAGYEQYF | TGCGCCAGCGCGGCAGGCTACGAGCAGTACTTC | TRBV5-1 | few | . | TRBJ2-7
CASSLGTGRTGELFF | TGTGCCAGCAGTCTCGGGACAGGGAGAACCGGGGAGCTGTTTTTT | TRBV27 | few | TRBD1 | TRBJ2-2
CASSEYSGPAGELFF | TGTGCCAGCAGCGAATACTCGGGTCCGGCCGGGGAGCTGTTTTTT | TRBV9 | few | . | TRBJ2-2
CASSEAGRHRPQHF | TGTGCCAGCAGTGAGGCAGGGCGACATCGGCCCCAGCATTTT | TRBV2 | . | . | TRBJ1-5
CASSLTGTGGSFRQETQYF | TGTGCCAGCAGTCTCACGGGGACAGGTGGGAGCTTCCGCCAAGAGACCCAGTACTTC | TRBV7-3 | . | TRBD1 | TRBJ2-5
CASSYPGNTDTQYF | TGTGCCAGCAGTTATCCGGGGAACACAGATACGCAGTATTTT | TRBV6-5 | . | . | TRBJ2-3
CASSYWGLAGSLQETQYF | TGTGCCAGCAGCTACTGGGGACTAGCGGGGTCTCTTCAAGAGACCCAGTACTTC | TRBV5-6 | few | TRBD2 | TRBJ2-5
CASRDWGGELFF | TGTGCCAGCCGAGACTGGGGCGGGGAGCTGTTTTTT | TRBV6-1 | . | . | TRBJ2-2
CASSSKTGAGTEAFF | TGTGCCAGCAGTTCAAAGACAGGAGCCGGCACTGAAGCTTTCTTT | TRBV12-3/TRBV12-4 | few | . | TRBJ1-1
CASSHRIGETEAFF | TGTGCCAGCAGCCACAGGATTGGAGAAACTGAAGCTTTCTTT | TRBV4-2 | few | . | TRBJ1-1
CASSQDRVGLYEQYF | TGCGCCAGCAGCCAAGACAGAGTGGGGCTCTACGAGCAGTACTTC | TRBV4-1 | . | . | TRBJ2-7
CASSFGTDYEQYF | TGTGCCAGCAGCTTCGGGACAGACTACGAGCAGTACTTC | TRBV7-6 | . | TRBD1 | TRBJ2-7
CASSLTPSSYEQYF | TGTGCCAGCAGCTTAACTCCTAGCTCCTACGAGCAGTACTTC | TRBV7-8 | few | . | TRBJ2-7
CASSIPGELFF | TGTGCCAGTAGTATCCCCGGGGAGCTGTTTTTT | TRBV19 | . | . | TRBJ2-2
CASSFRLAGGGEQYF | TGTGCCAGCAGCTTCAGACTAGCGGGAGGGGGCGAGCAGTACTTC | TRBV7-2 | . | TRBD2 | TRBJ2-7
CASSRYAGVEETQYF | TGTGCCAGCAGCCGGTACGCGGGGGTCGAAGAGACCCAGTACTTC | TRBV3-1 | . | TRBD2 | TRBJ2-5